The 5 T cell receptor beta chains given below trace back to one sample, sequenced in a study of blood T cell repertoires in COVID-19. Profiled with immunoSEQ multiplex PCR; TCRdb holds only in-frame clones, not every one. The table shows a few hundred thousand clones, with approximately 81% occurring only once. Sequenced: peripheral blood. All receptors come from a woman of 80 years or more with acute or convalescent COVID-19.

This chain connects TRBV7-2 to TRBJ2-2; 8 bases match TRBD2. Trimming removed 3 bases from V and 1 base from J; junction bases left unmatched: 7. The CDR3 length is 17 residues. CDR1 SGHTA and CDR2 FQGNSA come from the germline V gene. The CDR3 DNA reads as TGTGCCAGCAGCTTGAGCGGGGGTTCGGGGAACACCGGGGAGCTGTTTTTT. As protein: CASSLSGGSGNTGELFF.

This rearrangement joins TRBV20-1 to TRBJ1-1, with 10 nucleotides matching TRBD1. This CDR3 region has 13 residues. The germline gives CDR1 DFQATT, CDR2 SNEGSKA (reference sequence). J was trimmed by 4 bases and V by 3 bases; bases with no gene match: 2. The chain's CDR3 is CSASRTGGTEAFF. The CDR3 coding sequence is TGCAGTGCTAGTCGGACAGGGGGCACTGAAGCTTTCTTT.

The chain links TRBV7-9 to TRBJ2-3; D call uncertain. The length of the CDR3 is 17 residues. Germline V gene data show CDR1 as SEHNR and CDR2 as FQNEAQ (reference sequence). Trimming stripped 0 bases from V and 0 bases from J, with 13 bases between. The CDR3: CASSLAATPASTDTQYF. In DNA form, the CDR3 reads TGTGCCAGCAGCTTAGCGGCGACTCCCGCTAGCACAGATACGCAGTATTTT.

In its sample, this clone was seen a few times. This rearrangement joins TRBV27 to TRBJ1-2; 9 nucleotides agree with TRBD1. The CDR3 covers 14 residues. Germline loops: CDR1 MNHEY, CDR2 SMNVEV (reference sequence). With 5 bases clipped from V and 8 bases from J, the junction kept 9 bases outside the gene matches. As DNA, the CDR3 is TGTGCCAGCAGTCAACAGGGGGCAGAGGGGGGCTACACCTTC. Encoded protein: CASSQQGAEGGYTF.

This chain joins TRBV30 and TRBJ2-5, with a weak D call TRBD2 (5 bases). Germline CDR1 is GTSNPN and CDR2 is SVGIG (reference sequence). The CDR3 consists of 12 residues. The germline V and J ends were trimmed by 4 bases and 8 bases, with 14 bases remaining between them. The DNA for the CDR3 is TGTGCCTGGACTACCACCCGGGGTACCCAGTACTTC. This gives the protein CAWTTTRGTQYF.